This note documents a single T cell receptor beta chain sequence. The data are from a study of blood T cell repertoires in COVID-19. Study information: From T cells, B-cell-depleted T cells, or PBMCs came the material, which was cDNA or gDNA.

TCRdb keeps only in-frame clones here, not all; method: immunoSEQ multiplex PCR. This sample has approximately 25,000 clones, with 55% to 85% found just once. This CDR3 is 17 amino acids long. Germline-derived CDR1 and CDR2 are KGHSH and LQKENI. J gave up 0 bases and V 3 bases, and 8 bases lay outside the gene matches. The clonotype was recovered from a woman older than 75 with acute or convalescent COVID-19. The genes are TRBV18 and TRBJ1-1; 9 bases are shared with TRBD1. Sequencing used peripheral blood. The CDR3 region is CASSPSTGGGMNTEAFF. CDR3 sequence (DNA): TGTGCCAGCTCACCCTCGACAGGGGGGGGCATGAACACTGAAGCTTTCTTT.